The subject of this entry is one T cell receptor beta chain. Treatment defined: about 20 received Ad26.COV2.S at low or high dose, single or two shots; 5 received placebo; per-sample allocation not given. On day 63 after the first injection, vaccine and placebo recipients gave samples. Immunization relied on an Ad26 vector, which expressed Wuhan-strain SARS-CoV-2 spike. This sample was included in a study of Ad26.COV2.S vaccination and SARS-CoV-2 variants. The CDR3 is made up of 18 amino acids. The J segment lost 5 bases and the V segment lost 0 bases, leaving 13 bases of the junction unmatched. The V gene's germline CDR1 is MGHRA and CDR2 YSYEKL. The assay was immunoSEQ multiplex PCR, and TCRdb's table has in-frame clones only and misses some. The repertoire holds a few hundred thousand clones, with approximately 88% as singletons.

Sequenced here: peripheral blood, sampled in a trial of Ad26.COV2.S vaccine versus placebo. The sequence derives from a person aged 18 to 59 who received the Ad26.COV2.S COVID-19 vaccine or a placebo. This chain uses TRBV4-1 with TRBJ2-7; 10 nucleotides agree with TRBD2. CDR3 nucleotides: TGCGCCAGCAGCCAAGAAAAAACCGGGACTAGCGAAATCCACGAGCAGTACTTC. Protein product: CASSQEKTGTSEIHEQYF.